The text below deals with one T cell receptor beta chain. Its antigen is not known. This specimen belongs to a study of blood T cells in healthy people across ages. Findings of the study overall: PBMCs that were unsorted prevented a conclusive naive versus antigen-experienced comparison. Age advanced and TCR beta diversity per million T cells fell, roughly linearly.

Through a sample-barcoded 5' primer and a J-beta primer mix, a second PCR was run for roughly 6 to 11 cycles. MiXCR, applied by TCRdb to the 5' RACE reads, yields one record per CDR3 protein. The data show around 990,000 distinct CDR3 sequences, with about 23% seen just once and about 0.69% held by the top ten. A further study also used this sample, focusing on T cells of mothers and their children. That source notes: A few healthy Caucasian mothers and their six children were the donors. Biologically related mothers and children overlapped slightly more than unrelated pairs, a non-significant difference.

Material for sequencing was blood. The source is a girl aged 2-10 years in good health.

The CDR3 DNA follows: TGTGCCAGCAGTGAATCGCTCCAAGAGCTGTTTTTT. This sequence encodes CASSESLQELFF. The chain uses TRBV2 and TRBJ2-2; no reliable D call. V was clipped by 2 bases and J by 11 bases, with 9 bases between them. Germline V lookup: CDR1 SNHLY, CDR2 FYNNEI. CDR3 length: 12 residues.